This record concerns one T cell receptor beta chain sequence. Its antigen is still unknown. The record originates from a study of beta chain features in type 1 diabetes. Per germline, CDR1 SGHTA and CDR2 FQGNSA. This CDR3 region has 15 residues. V lost 0 bases to trimming and J lost 6 bases; unmatched junction nucleotides: 7. Study-wide results and limits: Patients with Type 1 diabetes showed moderately but significantly shorter TCRB CDR3s in all four CD4+ subsets.

Sorting with CD45RO/CCR7/CD25/CD127/CD95/CD27 yielded naive, central memory, regulatory and stem-like memory CD4+ cells. The entirety of the isolated RNA underwent reverse transcription, so expressed TCRB transcripts were sequenced. The repertoire was sequenced with immunoSEQ multiplex PCR; TCRdb's copy has only in-frame clones and lacks some. The sample consists of a few hundred thousand clones, about 13% of them appearing once. The clonotype was recovered from a young woman with type 1 diabetes. Sequencing was performed on naive CD4+ T cells from blood. The chain employs TRBV7-2 and TRBJ2-7, with TRBD1 identical over 8 bases. Written as DNA, the CDR3 is TGTGCCAGCAGCTTAGCCGGGACAGGTCGTTTCGAGCAGTACTTC. It specifies CASSLAGTGRFEQYF.